This T cell receptor beta chain was sequenced during a study of tumor-infiltrating lymphocytes in oesophageal squamous cell carcinoma. TCRdb redid the calling of the PCR reads with MiXCR, one entry per CDR3 protein. This sample has roughly 20,000 distinct CDR3 sequences, with roughly two fifths found just once. A few counts support this clonotype. This TCR derives from a male donor with esophageal squamous cell carcinoma. Sequenced: normal esophageal tissue next to the tumor.

Written as DNA, the CDR3 is TGTGCCACCAGTGATTCGGGACAGGGCTACGAGCAGTTCTTC. Its protein is CATSDSGQGYEQFF. The V call is TRBV24-1, the J call TRBJ2-7, with 9 bases lining up with TRBD1. Near its end, the DNA agrees better with TRBJ2-1, so the J call may be wrong. CDR1 KGHDR and CDR2 SFDVKD come from the germline V gene. The CDR3 runs 14 residues.